Below are 24 T cell receptor beta chains sequenced from a single sample in a study of CD8 T cells in ankylosing spondylitis. TCRdb reprocessed the 5' RACE reads via MiXCR and lists one record per CDR3 protein. The table shows a few hundred thousand distinct CDR3 sequences, with around 21% occurring only once. Sequencing used blood, either unsorted or a sorted T cell fraction (not recorded which). The receptors come from a female donor with ankylosing spondylitis or in good health (not recorded which).

This clonotype was detected ten times or more. The chain combines TRBV4-3 with TRBJ2-3, with 11 bases matching TRBD1. The length of the CDR3 is 18 residues. Germline CDR1 is LGHNA and CDR2 is YSLEER. V gave up 0 bases and J gave up 5 bases; unmatched junction bases: 10. The CDR3 spells CASSQEIGDRGNGDTQYF. DNA for the CDR3: TGCGCCAGCAGCCAAGAAATAGGGGACAGGGGGAACGGAGATACGCAGTATTTT.

V and J are TRBV28 and TRBJ2-7; 8 bases map to TRBD1. From germline, CDR1 is MDHEN and CDR2 SYDVKM. This CDR3 is 15 amino acids long. V was clipped by 6 bases and J by 1 base; unmatched bases: 8. CDR3 amino acids: CASRSHRDRSYEQYF. The CDR3 DNA sequence: TGTGCCAGCAGATCCCACCGGGACAGGTCCTACGAGCAGTACTTC.

V is TRBV29-1 and J is TRBJ2-3; D is possibly TRBD2 (6 bases). V shed 7 bases and J shed 4 bases, with 21 bases lying between them. The germline CDR1 and CDR2 sequences are SQVTM and ANQGSEA. This CDR3 region has 15 residues. CDR3 in amino acids: CSAPGGALASDTQYF. DNA of the CDR3: TGCAGCGCCCCCGGCGGGGCACTAGCCTCAGATACGCAGTATTTT.

The chain uses TRBV3-1 and TRBJ2-3; TRBD1 is a possible D gene (5 bases). The V gene's germline CDR1 is LGHDT and CDR2 YNNKEL (reference sequence). The length of the CDR3 is 12 residues. V lost 2 bases to trimming and J lost 6 bases, with 6 bases between them. This CDR3 reads CASSQPGDTQYF. The CDR3 DNA follows: TGTGCCAGCAGCCAACCAGGGGATACGCAGTATTTT.

This chain connects TRBV10-1 to TRBJ2-7; D is uncertain. The CDR3 length is 13 residues. CDR1 is WNHNN, CDR2 SYGVQD, per germline (reference sequence). V was pared by 8 bases and J by 4 bases, with 15 bases between. The CDR3 region has the DNA TGCGCCAGCTCCAGCTCCGGCCCTTACGAGCAGTACTTC. Translating it yields CASSSSGPYEQYF.

The CDR3 nucleotides read TGCAGTGCTTTCCACCGGGACTTTAGCAGGAATACGCAGTATTTT. Residues: CSAFHRDFSRNTQYF. The chain combines TRBV20-1 with TRBJ2-3; D is perhaps TRBD2 (6 bases). Germline CDR1 is DFQATT and CDR2 is SNEGSKA (reference sequence). CDR3 length: 15 residues. V lost 5 bases to trimming and J lost 7 bases, with 22 bases between them.

This clonotype was seen more than once but under ten times. The V call is TRBV5-8, the J call TRBJ2-1; D may be TRBD1 (5 bases). Trimming took off 4 bases at V and 9 bases at J, with 20 bases between the two ends. The CDR3 contains 15 residues. In germline, CDR1 is SGHTS, CDR2 YDEGEE. As DNA, the CDR3 is TGTGCCAGCAGCGGGCTCGTTAAGGGGCGAACTGAGCAGTTCTTC. Translated, it gives CASSGLVKGRTEQFF.

This clonotype was seen a few times. V and J are TRBV20-1 and TRBJ2-1; 8 positions match TRBD2. This CDR3 spans 15 amino acids. Looked up from germline, CDR1 is DFQATT and CDR2 is SNEGSKA (reference sequence). J gave up 1 base and V 2 bases, and 4 bases lay outside the gene matches. CDR3 residues: CSARRERESYNEQFF. CDR3 nucleotide sequence: TGCAGTGCTAGAAGAGAGCGGGAGTCCTACAATGAGCAGTTCTTC.

The chain couples TRBV27 to TRBJ2-2; tentative D call: TRBD2 (6 bases). CDR3 length: 16 amino acids. V shed 3 bases and J shed 0 bases, with 11 bases lying between them. Germline CDR1 and CDR2: MNHEY and SMNVEV (reference sequence). The chain's CDR3 is CASSFYGSANTGELFF. Here the CDR3 DNA reads TGTGCCAGCAGTTTTTACGGGAGTGCGAACACCGGGGAGCTGTTTTTT.

Only one count was recorded for this clonotype. The chain is built from TRBV20-1 and TRBJ2-7; 8 bases fit TRBD2. The junction had 10 bases not matched to a gene; V was cut back by 6 bases and J by 0 bases. Germline lookup yields CDR1 DFQATT and CDR2 SNEGSKA (reference sequence). The CDR3 is 15 residues long. This CDR3 is CSAIGRREASYEQYF. DNA for the CDR3: TGCAGTGCGATTGGGAGGCGGGAGGCCTCCTACGAGCAGTACTTC.

The rearrangement uses TRBV19 and TRBJ2-2, with TRBD2 identical over 8 bases. J lost 5 bases, V lost 10 bases, and 6 bases had no gene match. Germline loops: CDR1 LNHDA, CDR2 SQIVND (reference sequence). The CDR3 is 13 amino acids. The CDR3 DNA is TGTGCCACCGCGGGGGGATTTACCGGGGAGCTGTTTTTT. Residues: CATAGGFTGELFF.

The chain uses TRBV20-1 and TRBJ2-3, with D perhaps matching TRBD1 or TRBD2 (6 bases each). With 4 bases removed from V and 6 bases from J, the gap between germline ends came to 11 bases. Germline CDR1 and CDR2: DFQATT and SNEGSKA (reference sequence). The CDR3 spans 12 residues. In DNA, the CDR3 is TGCAGTGCTATAAGGAGGGGGGATACGCAGTATTTT. Its translation is CSAIRRGDTQYF.

With respect to this clonotype: One end of the junction varies from germline; a read error may be responsible. The CDR3 DNA sequence: TGTGCCAGCAGCTTAGAGGTCGCACGGGAGGGAGTATTC. It is translated as CASSLEVAREGVF. This chain uses TRBV7-2 with TRBJ2-7; 8 nucleotides line up with TRBD2. Germline loops: CDR1 SGHTA, CDR2 FQGNSA. CDR3 length equals 13 residues. Supplemented by reference TRBV7-2 and TRBJ2-7, the full variable domain reads GAGVSQSPSNKVTEKGKDVELRCDPISGHTALYWYRQSLGQGLEFLIYFQGNSAPDKSGLPSDRFSAERTGGSVSTLTIQRTQQEDSAVYLCASSLEVAREGVFGPGTRLTVT.

This clonotype was seen at least ten times. The CDR3 DNA follows: TGTGCCAGCACCTGGAACACTGAAGCTTTCTTT. It encodes CASTWNTEAFF. V usage is TRBV7-2 and J usage is TRBJ1-1, with D unresolved. Trimming pared 7 bases from V and 1 base from J, leaving 4 bases between. CDR1 is SGHTA, CDR2 FQGNSA, per germline. The CDR3 totals 11 residues.

This clonotype was observed a handful of times. The chain has TRBV15 and TRBJ2-7; the match to TRBD1 covers 8 bases. Trimming at V came to 5 bases and at J to 7 bases, leaving 16 bases not matched to a gene. The CDR3 is made up of 16 amino acids. The germline CDR1 and CDR2 sequences are LNHNV and YYDKDF (reference sequence). CDR3 region: CATSPPGWQGAEEQYF. In nucleotides, the CDR3 is TGTGCCACCAGCCCTCCCGGGTGGCAGGGGGCTGAAGAGCAGTACTTC.

This chain links TRBV20-1 with TRBJ1-4; TRBD1 might be the D (5 bases). Germline CDR1 and CDR2: DFQATT and SNEGSKA (reference sequence). V was pared by 3 bases and J by 1 base, with 9 bases between. This CDR3 has 14 amino acids. The CDR3 loop reads CSARVGGTNEKLFF. The CDR3 nucleotides are TGCAGTGCTAGGGTGGGGGGAACTAATGAAAAACTGTTTTTT.

This clonotype has only a few counts. The CDR3 nucleotides read TGTGCCAGCGCCGGGGACTACAACTATGGCTACACCTTC. It yields the protein CASAGDYNYGYTF. This sequence joins TRBV11-2 and TRBJ1-2, with a weak D call TRBD1 (5 bases). The CDR3 spans 13 residues. V was trimmed by 8 bases and J by 2 bases, leaving 12 bases between them. Germline values: CDR1 SGHAT, CDR2 FQNNGV.

The rearrangement joins TRBV29-1 to TRBJ1-2, with a possible D match to TRBD1 (6 bases). This CDR3 contains 10 residues. V was trimmed by 8 bases and J by 6 bases, leaving 10 bases between them. The germline V gene has CDR1 SQVTM and CDR2 ANQGSEA. This CDR3 reads CSLDRDGYTF. The CDR3 DNA is TGCAGCCTGGACAGAGATGGCTACACCTTC.

This chain links TRBV10-3 with TRBJ2-1; a possible D gene is TRBD2 (7 bases). This CDR3 contains 14 residues. CDR1 and CDR2 from the germline V gene are ENHRY and SYGVKD. V shed 8 bases and J shed 8 bases, with 19 bases lying between them. CDR3 sequence: CAIARGRGRDEQFF. The CDR3 nucleotides read TGTGCCATCGCGCGGGGGCGGGGTCGCGATGAGCAGTTCTTC.

The chain employs TRBV7-9 and TRBJ2-7, with D perhaps matching TRBD1 or TRBD2 (5 bases each). Germline V gene lookup returns CDR1 SEHNR and CDR2 FQNEAQ (reference sequence). V shed 0 bases and J shed 9 bases, with 21 bases lying between them. The CDR3 covers 16 residues. The CDR3 DNA reads as TGTGCCAGCAGCTTAGCGTCCGGGACGGCTACCGGTAGGCAGTACTTC. Protein: CASSLASGTATGRQYF.

This clonotype was seen ten or more times. The J gene is TRBJ2-7, the V gene TRBV12-3 or TRBV12-4; D call uncertain. The CDR3 is made up of 15 amino acids. Trimming cost V 2 bases and J 6 bases, with 17 bases left between them. The CDR3 protein is CASSLTVVAHGEQYF. CDR3 nucleotide sequence: TGTGCCAGCAGTTTAACGGTAGTGGCGCACGGCGAGCAGTACTTC.

This chain links TRBV7-2 with TRBJ2-3; maybe TRBD1 (5 bases). Germline assignment: CDR1 SGHTA and CDR2 FQGNSA. The length of the CDR3 is 15 residues. V was shortened by 1 base and J by 1 base, with 9 bases between the two germline ends. DNA of the CDR3: TGTGCCAGCAGCTTAGTCCCCAGGGGCACAGATACGCAGTATTTT. The encoded protein is CASSLVPRGTDTQYF.

This clonotype was counted ten times or more. The rearrangement uses TRBV12-3 or TRBV12-4 and TRBJ1-1, with D tentatively TRBD1 (5 bases). This CDR3 is 12 amino acids long. The V and J ends lost 6 bases and 5 bases respectively, with 10 bases between them. CDR3 loop: CASSLRVTEAFF. CDR3 in DNA: TGTGCCAGCAGCCTCAGGGTAACTGAAGCTTTCTTT.

This chain joins TRBV12-3 or TRBV12-4 and TRBJ2-3, with a tentative D call TRBD1 (5 bases). The CDR3 consists of 16 residues. V shed 0 bases and J shed 2 bases, with 12 bases lying between them. The CDR3 reads CASSLAGGHNTDTQYF. The CDR3, as DNA: TGTGCCAGCAGTTTAGCTGGCGGACACAACACAGATACGCAGTATTTT.